These 18 T cell receptor beta chains came from one sample sequenced in a study of cytomegalovirus exposure and HLA in healthy donors (dated by TCRdb to the late 2010s). To prepare the library, the immunoSEQ multiplex PCR assay was applied. A mixture of 60 forward primers for TCR Vbeta segments and 13 reverse primers for TCR Jbeta segments was used in the multiplex PCR. The immuneACCESS repertoire file appears here via TCRdb, limited to in-frame rearrangements. These files lack a portion of the clones; in checked studies, under half of the deficit traces to unresolved V genes, and the cause of the others is not known. The sample table holds roughly 100,000 clones, of which more than 70% were seen once. The ten largest account for about 3.8% of the sample. Sequencing input: PBMCs. The source of these receptors is a man aged 30 to 39 in good health and CMV-seronegative.

CDR3 sequence reads: CASSVNPREDGTQYF. CDR3 nucleotides: TGTGCCAGCAGCGTAAACCCCAGGGAGGACGGGACCCAGTACTTC. This chain joins TRBV9 and TRBJ2-5, with a tentative D call TRBD2 (6 bases). V lost 1 base and J 7 bases, leaving 17 bases between the germline ends. The CDR3 covers 15 residues. The germline gives CDR1 SGDLS, CDR2 YYNGEE. The whole variable domain, filled in from reference TRBV9 and TRBJ2-5, reads DSGVTQTPKHLITATGQRVTLRCSPRSGDLSVYWYQQSLDQGLQFLIQYYNGEERAKGNILERFSAQQFPDLHSELNLSSLELGDSALYFCASSVNPREDGTQYFGPGTRLLVL.

The rearrangement joins TRBV2 to TRBJ2-5; 9 bases fit TRBD1. V was clipped by 11 bases and J by 3 bases; unmatched bases: 4. The CDR3 covers 12 residues. Germline V gene sequence: CDR1 SNHLY, CDR2 FYNNEI. CDR3 sequence (DNA): TGTGCCTGCCGGGACAGGGAAGAGACCCAGTACTTC. This encodes CACRDREETQYF.

This clone was detected only once. The rearrangement uses TRBV30 and TRBJ1-5; TRBD1 matches 9 bases. The V and J ends lost 2 bases and 5 bases, in that order; junction bases with no gene match: 10. This CDR3 spans 16 amino acids. Germline V CDR1 and CDR2: GTSNPN, SVGIG (reference sequence). CDR3 loop: CAWSPRTGALDQPQHF. DNA for the CDR3: TGTGCCTGGAGTCCCCGGACAGGGGCGCTGGATCAGCCCCAGCATTTT.

The chain employs TRBV4-1 and TRBJ2-1; TRBD2 matches 15 bases. Trimming took 2 bases from V and 8 from J; bases not matched to a gene: 4. The germline V gene encodes CDR1 MGHRA and CDR2 YSYEKL. The CDR3 runs 16 residues. This chain's CDR3 is CASSQPGLAGGYEQFF. The CDR3, as DNA: TGCGCCAGCAGCCAACCTGGACTAGCGGGAGGGTATGAGCAGTTCTTC.

The chain is built from TRBV19 and TRBJ1-2; a weak D match, TRBD1 (6 bases). Between the trimmed V and J ends, which lost 3 bases and 4 bases, there was a span of 15 bases. The CDR3 runs 15 residues. Germline-derived CDR1 and CDR2 are LNHDA and SQIVND (reference sequence). The CDR3 sequence is CASSISGRTVYGYTF. In DNA, the CDR3 is TGTGCCAGTAGTATTTCGGGCCGGACAGTCTATGGCTACACCTTC. The full variable domain, completed using reference TRBV19 and TRBJ1-2, is DGGITQSPKYLFRKEGQNVTLSCEQNLNHDAMYWYRQDPGQGLRLIYYSQIVNDFQKGDIAEGYSVSREKKESFPLTVTSAQKNPTAFYLCASSISGRTVYGYTFGSGTRLTVV.

The CDR3 reads CASSEWGTTYEQYF. CDR3 sequence (DNA): TGTGCCAGCAGTGAATGGGGGACTACCTACGAGCAGTACTTC. This rearrangement joins TRBV6-1 to TRBJ2-7; 7 bases are shared with TRBD2. The CDR3 is 14 residues long. With 2 bases clipped from V and 2 bases from J, the junction kept 3 bases outside the gene matches. The germline CDR1 and CDR2 sequences are MNHNS and SASEGT.

With regard to this clone: Other nucleotide sequences from this sample produce the same CDR3. The CDR3 DNA is TGCGCCAGCAGCCAAGGACTAGCGGGACTCTGGAACAATGAGCAGTTCTTC. Residues: CASSQGLAGLWNNEQFF. This sequence joins TRBV4-3 and TRBJ2-1; TRBD2 agrees at 11 bases. CDR1 is LGHNA, CDR2 YSLEER, per germline. The CDR3 extends over 17 amino acids. The ends lost 1 base at V and 5 bases at J; junction bases unmatched: 7.

This clone appeared a few times. This rearrangement joins TRBV5-8 to TRBJ1-2; 10 bases map to TRBD1. The CDR3 loop spans 14 amino acids. The V gene's germline CDR1 is SGHTS and CDR2 YDEGEE. V shed 6 bases, J shed 6 bases, and the junction held 8 bases outside the gene matches. CDR3 loop: CASTRGDRGHGYTF. In DNA, the CDR3 is TGTGCCAGCACCCGGGGGGACAGGGGCCATGGCTACACCTTC.

The chain combines TRBV6-1 with TRBJ1-2, with D perhaps matching TRBD1 (6 bases). Trimming pared 2 bases from V and 5 bases from J, leaving 21 bases between. The CDR3 contains 17 residues. Germline CDR1 is MNHNS and CDR2 is SASEGT. CDR3 residues: CASSESNRVQRGYGYTF. The CDR3 coding sequence is TGTGCCAGCAGTGAAAGTAACAGAGTGCAAAGGGGGTATGGCTACACCTTC.

J is TRBJ1-1 and V is TRBV9; D is uncertain. V lost 4 bases and J 6 bases, leaving 13 bases between the germline ends. The CDR3 has 13 residues. Germline CDR1 and CDR2: SGDLS and YYNGEE. The CDR3 reads CASSPGLSAEAFF. The CDR3 DNA follows: TGTGCCAGCAGCCCCGGCCTTAGCGCTGAAGCTTTCTTT.

The chain is built from TRBV7-9 and TRBJ2-1; 16 bases are a match to TRBD2. The CDR3 spans 16 residues. V dropped 5 bases and J dropped 8; count of bases not matched to a gene: 6. CDR1 and CDR2 (germline): SEHNR, FQNEAQ (reference sequence). CDR3 sequence (DNA): TGTGCCAGCAGCCCGGGACTAGCGGGAGGGCCAGATGAGCAGTTCTTC. Translation: CASSPGLAGGPDEQFF.

The chain carries TRBV28 and TRBJ2-6; 9 bases align to TRBD1. Germline trimming cut 11 bases from V and 0 bases from J; bases unmatched to any gene: 8. This CDR3 is built from 16 residues. The germline CDR1 and CDR2 sequences are MDHEN and SYDVKM. CDR3 DNA: TGTGCCTCCCGGGACAGGGCACTCTCTGGGGCCAACGTCCTGACTTTC. Its translation is CASRDRALSGANVLTF.

The genes are TRBV1 and TRBJ2-5; the D call of TRBD2 is as the table states it, not checked on the DNA. TRBV1 is shown as a pseudogene. The CDR3 is 16 amino acids. CDR3 loop: CTSSQDTSGREETQYF. CDR3 coding DNA: TGCACCAGCAGCCAAGATACTAGCGGGAGGGAAGAGACCCAGTACTTC.

In this sample, this clone turned up once. The chain employs TRBV7-3 and TRBJ2-1; 8 positions match TRBD2. Germline V CDR1 and CDR2: SGHTA, FQGTGA. The CDR3 runs to 15 residues. Losses at the gene ends were 5 bases for V and 6 bases for J; bases not matched to a gene: 9. DNA for the CDR3: TGTGCCAGCAGCAGAATAAGAGGGACTAGCAATGAGCAGTTCTTC. It encodes CASSRIRGTSNEQFF.

This rearrangement joins TRBV27 to TRBJ2-3; 11 bases agree with TRBD2. The CDR3 has 15 residues. Germline V gene data show CDR1 as MNHEY and CDR2 as SMNVEV (reference sequence). Unmatched junction bases numbered 4, after V lost 5 bases and J lost 3 bases. This chain's CDR3 is CASSALAGGTDTQYF. The CDR3 DNA follows: TGTGCCAGCAGTGCGTTAGCGGGGGGGACAGATACGCAGTATTTT.

CDR3 in DNA: TGTGCCTGGACCACCGGGACTTACAATGAGCAGTTCTTC. Its translation: CAWTTGTYNEQFF. The chain combines TRBV30 with TRBJ2-1; weak D call: TRBD2 (6 bases). Germline loops: CDR1 GTSNPN, CDR2 SVGIG (reference sequence). With 4 bases removed from V and 4 bases from J, the gap between germline ends came to 11 bases. The CDR3 is made up of 13 amino acids.

J is TRBJ2-6 and V is TRBV5-1; D gene uncertain. Germline CDR1 SGHRS, CDR2 YFSETQ. The CDR3 is made up of 15 amino acids. Trimming stripped 6 bases from V and 2 bases from J, with 12 bases between. This CDR3 is CASKHDVPGANVLTF. The DNA of the CDR3 is TGCGCCAGCAAGCATGATGTGCCTGGGGCCAACGTCCTGACTTTC.

This chain links TRBV30 with TRBJ1-1; D ambiguous. CDR3 length: 14 residues. Trimming cost V 4 bases and J 0 bases, with 12 bases left between them. Germline values: CDR1 GTSNPN, CDR2 SVGIG (reference sequence). Written as DNA, the CDR3 is TGTGCCTGGATGGTTACAAGATTGAACACTGAAGCTTTCTTT. It codes for CAWMVTRLNTEAFF.